This T cell receptor beta chain is from a study of blood T cells in healthy people across ages. A second 7 to 11 cycle PCR used barcoded and J-beta primers. TCRdb analysed the 5' RACE reads with MiXCR anew, one entry per CDR3 protein. The sample lists hundreds of thousands of distinct CDR3 sequences, around a fifth occurring once. Per individual sample, total RNA of at least 5 micrograms was extracted. The sequencing sample was made of blood. This TCR was sampled from a man in his sixties or seventies in good health.

DNA for the CDR3: TGTGCCAGCTCACCACGTCAAGGCGGGAATGGGGCCAACGTCCTGACTTTC. It yields the protein CASSPRQGGNGANVLTF. V gene TRBV18 combines with J gene TRBJ2-6; D is perhaps TRBD2 (6 bases). From germline, CDR1 is KGHSH and CDR2 LQKENI. The CDR3 has 17 amino acids. The V end was cut by 1 base, the J end by 3 bases, with 13 bases between.